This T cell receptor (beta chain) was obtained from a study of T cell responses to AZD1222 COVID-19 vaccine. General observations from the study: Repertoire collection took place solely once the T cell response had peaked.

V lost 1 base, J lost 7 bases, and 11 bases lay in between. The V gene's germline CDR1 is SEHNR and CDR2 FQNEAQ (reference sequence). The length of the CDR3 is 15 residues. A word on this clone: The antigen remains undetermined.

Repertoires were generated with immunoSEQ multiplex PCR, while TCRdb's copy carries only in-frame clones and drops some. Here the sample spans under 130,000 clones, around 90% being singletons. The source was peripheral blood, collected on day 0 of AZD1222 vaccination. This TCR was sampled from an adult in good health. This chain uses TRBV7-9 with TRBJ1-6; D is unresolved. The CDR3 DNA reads TGTGCCAGCAGCTTAGTTGCAGGTTTCAATTCACCCCTCCACTTT. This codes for CASSLVAGFNSPLHF. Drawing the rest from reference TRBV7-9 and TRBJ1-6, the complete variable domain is DTGVSQNPRHKITKRGQNVTFRCDPISEHNRLYWYRQTLGQGPEFLTYFQNEAQLEKSRLLSDRFSAERPKGSFSTLEIQRTEQGDSAMYLCASSLVAGFNSPLHFGNGTRLTVT.